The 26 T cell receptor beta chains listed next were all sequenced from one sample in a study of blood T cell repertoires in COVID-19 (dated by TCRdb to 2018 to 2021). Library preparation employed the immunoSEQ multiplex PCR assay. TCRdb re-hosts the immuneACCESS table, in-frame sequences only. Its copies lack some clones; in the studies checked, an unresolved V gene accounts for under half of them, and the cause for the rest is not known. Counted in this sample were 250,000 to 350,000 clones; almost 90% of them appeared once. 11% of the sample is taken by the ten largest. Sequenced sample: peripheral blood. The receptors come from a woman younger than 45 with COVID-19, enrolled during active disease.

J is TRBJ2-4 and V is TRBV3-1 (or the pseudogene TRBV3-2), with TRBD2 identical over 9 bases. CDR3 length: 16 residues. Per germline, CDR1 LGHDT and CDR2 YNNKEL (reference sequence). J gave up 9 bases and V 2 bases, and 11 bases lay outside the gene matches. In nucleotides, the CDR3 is TGTGCCAGCAGCCAAATAAAGGGGACTAGCTTGGGCATTCAGTACTTC. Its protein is CASSQIKGTSLGIQYF.

The CDR3 DNA is TGCGCCAGCAGCGGAGATCCGGGACAGGGTAATGAAAAACTGTTTTTT. Protein: CASSGDPGQGNEKLFF. The V gene is TRBV5-1, the J gene TRBJ1-4, with 9 bases fitting TRBD1. The CDR3 runs to 16 residues. Trimming took 4 bases from V and 4 from J; bases not matched to a gene: 8. Germline CDR1 reads SGHRS; CDR2 reads YFSETQ. Full variable domain (rest looked up from reference TRBV5-1 and TRBJ1-4): KAGVTQTPRYLIKTRGQQVTLSCSPISGHRSVSWYQQTPGQGLQFLFEYFSETQRNKGNFPGRFSGRQFSNSRSEMNVSTLELGDSALYLCASSGDPGQGNEKLFFGSGTQLSVL.

Here the CDR3 reads CASSPRLAGSNEQFF. CDR3 nucleotide sequence: TGTGCCAGCAGTCCCCGACTAGCGGGAAGCAATGAGCAGTTCTTC. This sequence joins TRBV28 and TRBJ2-1; 11 bases line up with TRBD2. V trimming: 5 bases; J trimming: 6 bases; junction bases outside the gene matches: 6. Germline CDR1 and CDR2: MDHEN and SYDVKM. The CDR3 length is 15 residues.

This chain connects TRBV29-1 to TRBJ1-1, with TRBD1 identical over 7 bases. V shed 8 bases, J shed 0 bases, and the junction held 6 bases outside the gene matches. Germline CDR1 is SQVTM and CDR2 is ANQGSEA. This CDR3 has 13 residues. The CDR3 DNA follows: TGCAGCATGGACAGGTTAATGAACACTGAAGCTTTCTTT. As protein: CSMDRLMNTEAFF. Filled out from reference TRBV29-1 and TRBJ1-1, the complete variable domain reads SAVISQKPSRDICQRGTSLTIQCQVDSQVTMMFWYRQQPGQSLTLIATANQGSEATYESGFVIDKFPISRPNLTFSTLTVSNMSPEDSSIYLCSMDRLMNTEAFFGQGTRLTVV.

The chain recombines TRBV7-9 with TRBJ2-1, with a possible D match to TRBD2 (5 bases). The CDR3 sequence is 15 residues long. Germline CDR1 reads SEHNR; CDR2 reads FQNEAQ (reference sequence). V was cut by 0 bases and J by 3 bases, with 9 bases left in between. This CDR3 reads CASSLARAGYNEQFF. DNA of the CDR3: TGTGCCAGCAGCTTAGCGAGGGCGGGCTACAATGAGCAGTTCTTC.

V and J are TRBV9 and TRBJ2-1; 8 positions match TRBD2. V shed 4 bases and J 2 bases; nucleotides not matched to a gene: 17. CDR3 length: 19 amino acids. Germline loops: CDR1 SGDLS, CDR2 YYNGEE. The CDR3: CASSPPRGGPPGPYNEQFF. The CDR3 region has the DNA TGTGCCAGCAGCCCCCCCCGGGGGGGACCCCCCGGACCCTACAATGAGCAGTTCTTC.

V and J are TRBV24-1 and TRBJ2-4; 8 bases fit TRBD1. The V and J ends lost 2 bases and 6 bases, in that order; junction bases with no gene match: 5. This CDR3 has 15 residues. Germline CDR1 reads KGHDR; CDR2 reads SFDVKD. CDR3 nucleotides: TGTGCCACCAGTGATTCCCAGGGGGCAGGAAACATTCAGTACTTC. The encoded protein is CATSDSQGAGNIQYF.

CDR3 region: CASGYQRGEGTQYF. In DNA, the CDR3 is TGCGCCAGCGGTTACCAGAGAGGAGAAGGGACCCAGTACTTC. This chain links TRBV5-1 with TRBJ2-5; D gene unclear. Trimming shortened V by 7 bases and J by 7 bases, and 20 bases separated the two germline ends. The CDR3 loop spans 14 amino acids. Germline lookup yields CDR1 SGHRS and CDR2 YFSETQ.

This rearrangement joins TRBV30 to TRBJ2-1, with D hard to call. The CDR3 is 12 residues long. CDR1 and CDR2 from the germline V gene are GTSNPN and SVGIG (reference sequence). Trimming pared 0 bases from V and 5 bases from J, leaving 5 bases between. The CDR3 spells CAWSVLHNEQFF. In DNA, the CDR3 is TGTGCCTGGAGTGTCCTACACAATGAGCAGTTCTTC.

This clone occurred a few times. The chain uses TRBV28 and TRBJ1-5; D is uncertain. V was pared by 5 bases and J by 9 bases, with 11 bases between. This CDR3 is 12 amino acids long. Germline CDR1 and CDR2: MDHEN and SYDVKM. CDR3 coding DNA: TGTGCCAGCAGTCCCCCACGGGGGCCCCAGCATTTT. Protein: CASSPPRGPQHF.

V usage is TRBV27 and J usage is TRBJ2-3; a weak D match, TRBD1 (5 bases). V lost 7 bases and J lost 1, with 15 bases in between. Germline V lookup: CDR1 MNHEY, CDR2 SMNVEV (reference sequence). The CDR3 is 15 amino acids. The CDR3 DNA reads TGTGCCAGCACACGTCGGTTCAGGGGCACAGATACGCAGTATTTT. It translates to CASTRRFRGTDTQYF.

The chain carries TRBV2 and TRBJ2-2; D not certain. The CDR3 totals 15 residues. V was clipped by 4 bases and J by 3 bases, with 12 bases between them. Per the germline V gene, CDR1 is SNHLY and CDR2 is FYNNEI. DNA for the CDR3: TGTGCCAGCAGTGCCAGCTCGGCGGACACCGGGGAGCTGTTTTTT. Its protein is CASSASSADTGELFF.

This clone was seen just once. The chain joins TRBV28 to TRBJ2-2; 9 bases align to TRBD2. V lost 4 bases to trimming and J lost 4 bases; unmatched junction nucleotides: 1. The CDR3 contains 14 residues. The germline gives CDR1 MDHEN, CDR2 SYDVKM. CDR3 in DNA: TGTGCCAGCAGTTGGACTAGCGCCACCGGGGAGCTGTTTTTT. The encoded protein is CASSWTSATGELFF.

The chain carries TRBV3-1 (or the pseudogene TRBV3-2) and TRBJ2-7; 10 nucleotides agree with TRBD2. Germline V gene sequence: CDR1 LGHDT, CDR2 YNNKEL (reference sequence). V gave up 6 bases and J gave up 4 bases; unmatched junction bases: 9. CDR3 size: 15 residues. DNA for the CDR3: TGTGCCAGCAGTGCACTAGCGGGACCTCTTTACGAGCAGTACTTC. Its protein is CASSALAGPLYEQYF.

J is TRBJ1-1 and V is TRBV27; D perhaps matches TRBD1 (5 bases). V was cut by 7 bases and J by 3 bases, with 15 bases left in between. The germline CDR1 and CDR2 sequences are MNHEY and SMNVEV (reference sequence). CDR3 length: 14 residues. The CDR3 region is CASTQEGGDTEAFF. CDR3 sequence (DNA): TGTGCCAGCACTCAGGAGGGAGGGGACACTGAAGCTTTCTTT.

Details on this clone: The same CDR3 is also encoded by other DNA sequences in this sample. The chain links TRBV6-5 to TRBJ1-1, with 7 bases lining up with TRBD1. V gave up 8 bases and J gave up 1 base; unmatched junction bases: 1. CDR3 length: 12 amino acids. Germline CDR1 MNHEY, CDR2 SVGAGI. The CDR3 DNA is TGTGCCAGCCGACAGGGGAACACTGAAGCTTTCTTT. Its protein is CASRQGNTEAFF.

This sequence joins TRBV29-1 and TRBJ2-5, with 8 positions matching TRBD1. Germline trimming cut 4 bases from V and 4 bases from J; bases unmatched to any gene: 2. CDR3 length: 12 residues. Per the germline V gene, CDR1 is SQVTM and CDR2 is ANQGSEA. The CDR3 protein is CSVGQGSETQYF. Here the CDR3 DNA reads TGCAGCGTTGGACAGGGGTCAGAGACCCAGTACTTC.

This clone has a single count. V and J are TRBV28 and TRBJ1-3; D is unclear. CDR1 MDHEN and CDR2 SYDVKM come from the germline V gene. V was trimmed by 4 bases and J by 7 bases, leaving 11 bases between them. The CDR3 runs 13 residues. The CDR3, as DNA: TGTGCCAGCAGTTCCGGGAGCGCGAACACCATATATTTT. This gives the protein CASSSGSANTIYF.

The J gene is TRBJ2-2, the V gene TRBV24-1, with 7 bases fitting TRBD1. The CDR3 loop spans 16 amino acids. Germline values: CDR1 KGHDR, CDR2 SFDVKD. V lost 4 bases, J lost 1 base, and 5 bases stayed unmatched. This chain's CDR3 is CATSEYRGENTGELFF. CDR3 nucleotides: TGTGCCACCAGTGAGTACAGGGGAGAGAACACCGGGGAGCTGTTTTTT.

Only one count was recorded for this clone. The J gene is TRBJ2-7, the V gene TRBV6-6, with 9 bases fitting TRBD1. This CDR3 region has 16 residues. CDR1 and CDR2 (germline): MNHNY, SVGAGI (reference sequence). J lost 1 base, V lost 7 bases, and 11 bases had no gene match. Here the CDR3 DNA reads TGTGCCAGCACTCGACTCCCGGGACAGGGATCCTACGAGCAGTACTTC. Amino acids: CASTRLPGQGSYEQYF.

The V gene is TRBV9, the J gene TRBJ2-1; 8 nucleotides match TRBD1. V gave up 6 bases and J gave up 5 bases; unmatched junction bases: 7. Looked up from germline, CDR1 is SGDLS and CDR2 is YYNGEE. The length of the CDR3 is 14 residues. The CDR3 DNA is TGTGCCAGCAACCGGGACAGGCTAGACAATGAGCAGTTCTTC. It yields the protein CASNRDRLDNEQFF.

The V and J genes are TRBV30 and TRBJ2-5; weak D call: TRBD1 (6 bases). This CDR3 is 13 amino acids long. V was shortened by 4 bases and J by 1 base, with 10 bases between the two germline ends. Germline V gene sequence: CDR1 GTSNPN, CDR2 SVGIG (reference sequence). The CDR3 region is CAWNRVRQETQYF. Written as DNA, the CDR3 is TGTGCCTGGAACAGGGTACGCCAAGAGACCCAGTACTTC.

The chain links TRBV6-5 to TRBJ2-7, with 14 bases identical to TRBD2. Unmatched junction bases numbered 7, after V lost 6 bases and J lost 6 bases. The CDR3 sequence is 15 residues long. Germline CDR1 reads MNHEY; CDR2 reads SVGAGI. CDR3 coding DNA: TGTGCCAGCAGCTCCGGACTAGCGGGAGGATCCGAGCAGTACTTC. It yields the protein CASSSGLAGGSEQYF.

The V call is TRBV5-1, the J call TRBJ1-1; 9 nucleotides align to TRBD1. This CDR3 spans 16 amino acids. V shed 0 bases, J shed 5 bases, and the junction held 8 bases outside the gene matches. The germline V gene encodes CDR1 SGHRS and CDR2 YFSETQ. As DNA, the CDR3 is TGCGCCAGCAGCTTGGGGGGTCCCGGGACAGGGACTGAAGCTTTCTTT. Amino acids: CASSLGGPGTGTEAFF.

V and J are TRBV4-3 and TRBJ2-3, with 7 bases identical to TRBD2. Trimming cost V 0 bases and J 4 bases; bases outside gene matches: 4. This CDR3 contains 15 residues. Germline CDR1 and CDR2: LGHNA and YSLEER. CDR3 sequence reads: CASSQDWGGADTQYF. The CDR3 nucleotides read TGCGCCAGCAGCCAAGATTGGGGGGGGGCAGATACGCAGTATTTT.

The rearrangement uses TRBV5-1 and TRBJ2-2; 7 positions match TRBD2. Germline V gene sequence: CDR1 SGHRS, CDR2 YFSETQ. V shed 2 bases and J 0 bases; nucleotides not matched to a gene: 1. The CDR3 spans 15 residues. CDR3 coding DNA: TGCGCCAGCAGCTTCGGACTAGCGAACACCGGGGAGCTGTTTTTT. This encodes CASSFGLANTGELFF.